This T cell receptor (beta chain) was sequenced in a study of shared clonotypes between healthy human individuals. The V and J ends lost 3 bases and 5 bases, in that order; junction bases with no gene match: 4. CDR1 is LNHNV, CDR2 YYDKDF, per germline (reference sequence). The CDR3 has 14 residues. The assay was immunoSEQ multiplex PCR, and TCRdb's table has in-frame clones only and misses some. Among under 750,000 clones listed, over 55% were seen once. Details on this clone: Its antigen remains unknown.

Study outcomes and limitations: Represented diversity (both genetic and exposure-history) was limited by the small number of donors. Clonotype sharing across a few donors was observed for about 5.2% of naive CD4 clonotypes.

Donors were healthy HIV-negative adults without recent acute infections or vaccinations. Within Nashville, Tennessee resided all donors, each a Caucasian adult. Sequencing was carried out using memory CD4+ T cells sorted from blood. As to subset: CD45RA-negative fraction. V gene TRBV15 combines with J gene TRBJ2-5; 9 bases match TRBD1. This clonotype was obtained from a woman between 25 and 40 years old in good health. CDR3 sequence reads: CATSSGQGWETQYF. For the CDR3, the DNA is TGTGCCACCAGCAGTGGACAGGGGTGGGAGACCCAGTACTTC. Looking up the rest from reference TRBV15 and TRBJ2-5 gives the full variable domain: DAMVIQNPRYQVTQFGKPVTLSCSQTLNHNVMYWYQQKSSQAPKLLFHYYDKDFNNEADTPDNFQSRRPNTSFCFLDIRSPGLGDTAMYLCATSSGQGWETQYFGPGTRLLVL.